Shown below are 18 T cell receptor beta chains from a single sample sequenced in a study of glioma-infiltrating T cells (dated by TCRdb to the mid-2010s). Sequencing was performed on an Illumina MiSeq. The iRepertoire nested amplicon-rescue multiplex PCR (arm-PCR) platform was used to amplify TCR alpha and beta CDR3 regions from RNA. TCRdb trimmed public reads at Q25 via fastp, called clones via MiXCR and kept in-frame beta chains. Rows are combined by CDR3 protein, so each entry shows the most common genes and DNA. The sample includes 150,000 to 200,000 distinct CDR3 sequences, with over 30% observed a single time. The ten largest clones capture 20% to 25% of the sample. Sequenced input: glioma tissue, nonneoplastic brain tissue, or PBMCs (not recorded which). All receptors derive from a human donor with low-grade glioma or glioblastoma, undergoing nonglioma brain surgery, or in good health (not recorded which).

This rearrangement joins TRBV5-4 to TRBJ1-4, with D uncertain. V was shortened by 4 bases and J by 12 bases, with 13 bases between the two germline ends. Germline-derived CDR1 and CDR2 are SGHNT and YYREEE (reference sequence). This CDR3 is built from 12 residues. This CDR3 reads CASSHDMEELFF. The CDR3 DNA follows: TGTGCCAGCAGCCACGACATGGAAGAACTGTTTTTT.

This clonotype was recorded many times. V usage is TRBV5-1 and J usage is TRBJ2-3; the D gene could be TRBD1 or TRBD2 (5 bases each). The V gene's germline CDR1 is SGHRS and CDR2 YFSETQ. CDR3 length: 12 residues. V was shortened by 4 bases and J by 7 bases, with 10 bases between the two germline ends. CDR3 loop: CASSPGTYTQYF. DNA of the CDR3: TGCGCCAGCAGCCCCGGGACCTATACGCAGTATTTT.

Notes on this clonotype: This may be a read error, as it is one base from a much larger clone. This chain links TRBV10-3 with TRBJ2-5; TRBD1 might be the D (5 bases). CDR1 is ENHRY, CDR2 SYGVKD, per germline. Between the trimmed V and J ends, which lost 5 bases and 2 bases, there was a span of 12 bases. The CDR3 extends over 14 amino acids. The CDR3: CAISYDSYQETQYF. The CDR3 region has the DNA TGTGCCATCAGTTACGACAGTTATCAAGAGACCCAGTACTTC.

The table lists this clonotype with many counts. The chain is built from TRBV20-1 and TRBJ2-1; the D call may be TRBD1 or TRBD2 (5 bases each). Trimming shortened V by 4 bases and J by 7 bases, and 20 bases separated the two germline ends. The CDR3 runs to 15 residues. Germline V gene lookup returns CDR1 DFQATT and CDR2 SNEGSKA (reference sequence). DNA for the CDR3: TGCAGTGCTACCGAGCCGGGACCGAGGCGGAATGAGCAGTTCTTC. As protein: CSATEPGPRRNEQFF.

There are a few counts of this clonotype. This rearrangement joins TRBV9 to TRBJ2-7; 12 nucleotides match TRBD2. In germline, CDR1 is SGDLS, CDR2 YYNGEE. This CDR3 has 15 amino acids. The V and J ends lost 4 bases and 0 bases, in that order; junction bases with no gene match: 2. Here the CDR3 DNA reads TGTGCCAGCAGCATACTAGCGGGAGGCTCCTACGAGCAGTACTTC. Its translation is CASSILAGGSYEQYF.

Only a few counts were recorded for this clonotype. V is TRBV7-2 and J is TRBJ1-5; tentative D call: TRBD1 (5 bases). V was pared by 3 bases and J by 6 bases, with 6 bases between. Germline-derived CDR1 and CDR2 are SGHTA and FQGNSA. The CDR3 runs to 12 residues. CDR3 DNA sequence: TGTGCCAGCAGCTTCGGGGGTCAGCCCCAGCATTTT. It codes for CASSFGGQPQHF.

The chain has TRBV6-2 or TRBV6-3 and TRBJ2-1, with D possibly TRBD1 on 6 matching bases. The V gene lost 5 bases and the J gene lost 4 bases, with 12 bases spanning the gap. Germline V gives CDR1 MNHEY, CDR2 SVGEGT. The CDR3 contains 14 residues. The CDR3 loop reads CASSKQGNYNEQFF. Here the CDR3 DNA reads TGTGCCAGCAGTAAGCAGGGGAATTACAATGAGCAGTTCTTC.

The gene calls are TRBV19 and TRBJ2-2; D may be TRBD2 (6 bases). The CDR3 sequence is 20 residues long. Germline V gene data show CDR1 as LNHDA and CDR2 as SQIVND (reference sequence). The V gene lost 0 bases and the J gene lost 6 bases, with 26 bases spanning the gap. The CDR3 protein is CASSIDLVYGLASVAGELFF. The CDR3, as DNA: TGTGCCAGTAGTATAGATCTGGTCTATGGCCTAGCGTCAGTCGCCGGGGAGCTGTTTTTT.

This clonotype has ten or more counts. The chain is built from TRBV20-1 and TRBJ1-2; the D is unclear. The V and J ends lost 3 bases and 2 bases respectively, with 4 bases between them. This CDR3 is 11 amino acids long. The germline gives CDR1 DFQATT, CDR2 SNEGSKA (reference sequence). The CDR3 DNA reads TGCAGTGCTAGCCAGAACTATGGCTACACCTTC. Its protein product is CSASQNYGYTF.

This chain uses TRBV7-2 with TRBJ2-3, with D unclear. Trimming pared 1 base from V and 5 bases from J, leaving 10 bases between. This CDR3 has 14 residues. From germline, CDR1 is SGHTA and CDR2 FQGNSA. CDR3 coding DNA: TGTGCCAGCAGCTTAGTGGGCTCCGTAGATACGCAGTATTTT. Translation: CASSLVGSVDTQYF.

As regards this clonotype: An end of the junction differs from the germline gene, which may be a read error. The CDR3 loop is CASIKEADTEELFF. The CDR3 nucleotides read TGCGCCAGCATCAAAGAGGCCGACACCGAGGAGCTGTTTTTT. The chain recombines TRBV4-1 with TRBJ2-2; no clear D gene. Per germline, CDR1 MGHRA and CDR2 YSYEKL. CDR3 length: 14 amino acids.

The V gene is TRBV9, the J gene TRBJ2-7; maybe TRBD2 (5 bases). Germline V gene data show CDR1 as SGDLS and CDR2 as YYNGEE. This CDR3 has 14 amino acids. V was cut by 4 bases and J by 0 bases, with 11 bases left in between. DNA for the CDR3: TGTGCCAGCAGCCGCGGAGGACTCTCCTACGAGCAGTACTTC. This translates into CASSRGGLSYEQYF.

This clonotype showed up many times. The V call is TRBV24-1, the J call TRBJ2-1, with TRBD2 identical over 9 bases. The V and J ends lost 1 base and 10 bases, in that order; junction bases with no gene match: 13. The CDR3 length is 17 residues. Germline V gives CDR1 KGHDR, CDR2 SFDVKD. The DNA of the CDR3 is TGTGCCACCAGTGATTTTTGGGGACTAGCAGGGGTGGAGGAGCAGTTCTTC. It yields the protein CATSDFWGLAGVEEQFF.

This clonotype has ten or more counts. This sequence joins TRBV5-4 and TRBJ1-1, with TRBD1 identical over 7 bases. With 3 bases clipped from V and 7 bases from J, the junction kept 3 bases outside the gene matches. The CDR3 is 12 residues long. The germline V gene has CDR1 SGHNT and CDR2 YYREEE (reference sequence). The CDR3 sequence: CASSSRDSEAFF. The CDR3 coding sequence is TGTGCCAGCAGCTCCCGGGACAGTGAAGCTTTCTTT.

With regard to this clonotype: Given a much more abundant clone one base away, this may be a read error. The chain uses TRBV7-9 and TRBJ2-5; 8 positions match TRBD2. The V segment lost 2 bases and the J segment 2 bases; nucleotides outside the gene matches: 4. The germline V gene has CDR1 SEHNR and CDR2 FQNEAQ (reference sequence). This CDR3 region has 15 residues. The CDR3 DNA sequence: TGTGCCAGCAGCTTAAGTGGGACTAGTCAAGAGACCCAGTACTTC. Translated: CASSLSGTSQETQYF.

This clonotype was seen a handful of times. J is TRBJ1-4 and V is TRBV11-2; tentative D call: TRBD1 (5 bases). The CDR3 consists of 13 residues. In germline, CDR1 is SGHAT, CDR2 FQNNGV. V lost 6 bases and J lost 8, with 13 bases in between. Here the CDR3 reads CASSGGYGEKLFF. The CDR3 region has the DNA TGTGCCAGCAGTGGGGGGTATGGGGAAAAACTGTTTTTT.

This clonotype was counted ten times or more. CDR3 coding DNA: TGCGCCAGCAGCCAGTCGAGAAGCAATGAGCAGTTCTTC. This codes for CASSQSRSNEQFF. The J gene is TRBJ2-1, the V gene TRBV4-3; D uncertain. The CDR3 is 13 amino acids. The germline V and J ends were trimmed by 3 bases and 6 bases, with 9 bases remaining between them. Germline CDR1 is LGHNA and CDR2 is YSLEER.

V is TRBV27 and J is TRBJ2-3; 9 bases are a match to TRBD1. The CDR3 length is 14 residues. Germline trimming cut 6 bases from V and 5 bases from J; bases unmatched to any gene: 6. The germline V gene has CDR1 MNHEY and CDR2 SMNVEV (reference sequence). The CDR3: CASSRDRELDTQYF. The CDR3 coding sequence is TGTGCCAGCAGCCGGGACAGGGAATTAGATACGCAGTATTTT.